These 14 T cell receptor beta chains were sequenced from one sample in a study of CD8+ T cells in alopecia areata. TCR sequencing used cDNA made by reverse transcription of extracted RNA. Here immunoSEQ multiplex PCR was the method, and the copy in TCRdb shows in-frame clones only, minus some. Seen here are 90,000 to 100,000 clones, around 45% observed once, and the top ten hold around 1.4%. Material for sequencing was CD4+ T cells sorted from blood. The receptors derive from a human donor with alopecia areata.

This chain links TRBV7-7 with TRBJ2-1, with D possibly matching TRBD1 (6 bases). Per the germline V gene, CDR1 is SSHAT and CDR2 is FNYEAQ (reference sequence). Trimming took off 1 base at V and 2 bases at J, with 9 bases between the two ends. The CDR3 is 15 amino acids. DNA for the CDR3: TGTGCCAGCAGCTTAGACAGGGATGCCTACAATGAGCAGTTCTTC. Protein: CASSLDRDAYNEQFF.

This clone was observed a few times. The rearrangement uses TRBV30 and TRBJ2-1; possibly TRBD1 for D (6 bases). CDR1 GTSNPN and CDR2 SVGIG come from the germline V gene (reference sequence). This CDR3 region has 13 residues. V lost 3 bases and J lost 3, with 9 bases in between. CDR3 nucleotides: TGTGCCTGGAGACAGGGATTCTACAATGAGCAGTTCTTC. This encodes CAWRQGFYNEQFF.

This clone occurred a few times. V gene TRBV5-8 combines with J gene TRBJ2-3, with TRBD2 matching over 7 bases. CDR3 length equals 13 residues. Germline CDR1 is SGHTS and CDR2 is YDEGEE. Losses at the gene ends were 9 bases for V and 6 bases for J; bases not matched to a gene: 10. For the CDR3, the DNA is TGTGCCACCACAAGTGGGGAGGGGGATACGCAGTATTTT. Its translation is CATTSGEGDTQYF.

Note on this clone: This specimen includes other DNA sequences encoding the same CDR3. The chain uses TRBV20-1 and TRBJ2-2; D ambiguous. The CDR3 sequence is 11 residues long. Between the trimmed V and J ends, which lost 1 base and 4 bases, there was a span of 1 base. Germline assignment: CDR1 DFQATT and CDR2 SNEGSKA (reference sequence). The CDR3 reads CSARGTGELFF. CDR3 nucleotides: TGCAGTGCTAGAGGCACCGGGGAGCTGTTTTTT.

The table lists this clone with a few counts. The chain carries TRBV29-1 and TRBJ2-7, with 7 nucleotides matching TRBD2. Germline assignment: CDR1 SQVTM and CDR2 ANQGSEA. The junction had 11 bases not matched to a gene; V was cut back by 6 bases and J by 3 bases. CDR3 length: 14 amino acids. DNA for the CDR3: TGCAGCGTAGACACCTCCGGGACTAACTACGAGCAGTACTTC. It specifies CSVDTSGTNYEQYF.

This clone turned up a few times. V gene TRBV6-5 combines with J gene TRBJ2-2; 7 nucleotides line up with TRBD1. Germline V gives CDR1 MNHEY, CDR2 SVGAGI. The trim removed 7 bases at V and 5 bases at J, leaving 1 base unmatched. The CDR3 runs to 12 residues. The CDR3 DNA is TGTGCCAGCACGGACAGGACCGGGGAGCTGTTTTTT. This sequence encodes CASTDRTGELFF.

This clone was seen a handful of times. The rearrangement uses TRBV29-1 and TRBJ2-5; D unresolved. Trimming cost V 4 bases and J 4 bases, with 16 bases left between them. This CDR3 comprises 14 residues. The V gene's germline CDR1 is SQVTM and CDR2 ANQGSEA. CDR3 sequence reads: CSVVGQASRETQYF. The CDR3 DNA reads TGCAGCGTTGTTGGGCAAGCCTCGCGAGAGACCCAGTACTTC.

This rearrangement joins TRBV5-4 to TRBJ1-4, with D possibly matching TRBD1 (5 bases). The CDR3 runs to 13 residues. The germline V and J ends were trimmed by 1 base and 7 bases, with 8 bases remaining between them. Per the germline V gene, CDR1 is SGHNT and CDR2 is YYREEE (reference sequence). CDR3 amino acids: CASSLRGGEKLFF. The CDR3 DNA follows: TGTGCCAGCAGCTTGCGGGGGGGTGAAAAACTGTTTTTT.

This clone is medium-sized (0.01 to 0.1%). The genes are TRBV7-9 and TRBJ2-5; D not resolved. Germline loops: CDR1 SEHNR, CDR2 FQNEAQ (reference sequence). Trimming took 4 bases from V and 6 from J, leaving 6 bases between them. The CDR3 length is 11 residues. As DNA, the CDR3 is TGTGCCAGCAGCTCCCATAAGACCCAGTACTTC. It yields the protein CASSSHKTQYF.

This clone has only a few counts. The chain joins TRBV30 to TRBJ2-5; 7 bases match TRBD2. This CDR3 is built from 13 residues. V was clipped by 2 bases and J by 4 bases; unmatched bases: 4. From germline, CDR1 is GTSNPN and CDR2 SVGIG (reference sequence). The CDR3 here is CAWSTGLRETQYF. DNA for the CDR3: TGTGCCTGGAGTACGGGACTAAGAGAGACCCAGTACTTC. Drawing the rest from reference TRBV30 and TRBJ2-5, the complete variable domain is SQTIHQWPATLVQPVGSPLSLECTVEGTSNPNLYWYRQAAGRGLQLLFYSVGIGQISSEVPQNLSASRPQDRQFILSSKKLLLSDSGFYLCAWSTGLRETQYFGPGTRLLVL.

CDR3 in amino acids: CSVGTGGDSPLHF. DNA for the CDR3: TGCAGCGTTGGCACAGGGGGCGATTCACCCCTCCACTTT. The chain joins TRBV29-1 to TRBJ1-6; 9 bases align to TRBD1. Germline CDR1 is SQVTM and CDR2 is ANQGSEA. The trim removed 4 bases at V and 8 bases at J, leaving 3 bases unmatched. This CDR3 is 13 amino acids long.

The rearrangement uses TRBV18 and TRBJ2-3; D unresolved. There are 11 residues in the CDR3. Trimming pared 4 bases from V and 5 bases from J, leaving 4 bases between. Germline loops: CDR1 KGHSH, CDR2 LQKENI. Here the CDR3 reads CASSQGDTQYF. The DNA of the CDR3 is TGTGCCAGCTCACAAGGAGATACGCAGTATTTT.

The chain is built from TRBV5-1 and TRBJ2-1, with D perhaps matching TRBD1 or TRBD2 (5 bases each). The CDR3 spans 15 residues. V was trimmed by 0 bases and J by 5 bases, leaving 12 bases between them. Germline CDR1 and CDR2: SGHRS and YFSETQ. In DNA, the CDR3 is TGCGCCAGCAGCTTGGGGGGGTCCCATCACAATGAGCAGTTCTTC. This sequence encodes CASSLGGSHHNEQFF.

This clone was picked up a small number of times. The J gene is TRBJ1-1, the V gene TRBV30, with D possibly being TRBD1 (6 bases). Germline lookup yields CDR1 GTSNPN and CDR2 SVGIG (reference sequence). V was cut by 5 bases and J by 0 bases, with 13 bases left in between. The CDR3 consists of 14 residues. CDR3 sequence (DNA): TGTGCCTGGGGGGACAACTTCATGAACACTGAAGCTTTCTTT. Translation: CAWGDNFMNTEAFF.